What follows are 18 T cell receptor beta chains derived from one specimen sequenced in a study of shared clonotypes between healthy human individuals. Method: immunoSEQ multiplex PCR; TCRdb's copy keeps in-frame clones and lacks some. The sample holds millions of clones, 90% to 95% seen once. Input material: naive CD4+ T cells sorted from blood. Subset here: CD45RA+ positively selected. These receptors were collected from a man aged 18-30 years in good health.

The chain recombines TRBV15 with TRBJ2-5; 11 nucleotides agree with TRBD1. J lost 5 bases, V lost 0 bases, and 14 bases had no gene match. The CDR3 has 19 residues. CDR1 and CDR2 from the germline V gene are LNHNV and YYDKDF (reference sequence). CDR3 region: CATSREIQAGTGGRETQYF. The CDR3 DNA sequence: TGTGCCACCAGCAGAGAGATACAGGCCGGGACAGGGGGGAGGGAGACCCAGTACTTC.

The chain uses TRBV6-1 and TRBJ1-2; perhaps TRBD1 as D (5 bases). This CDR3 region has 15 residues. V lost 6 bases and J lost 4, with 18 bases in between. In germline, CDR1 is MNHNS, CDR2 SASEGT. CDR3 nucleotides: TGTGCCAGCAGCGGGCGACGGGGAGACAGCTATGGCTACACCTTC. It translates to CASSGRRGDSYGYTF.

The chain links TRBV11-2 to TRBJ2-7; 12 nucleotides match TRBD2. The CDR3 totals 15 residues. Germline CDR1 and CDR2: SGHAT and FQNNGV. V was pared by 5 bases and J by 8 bases, with 10 bases of the junction left unmatched. The CDR3 spells CASSILRTSGEQQYF. The CDR3, as DNA: TGTGCCAGCAGCATACTAAGGACTAGCGGGGAGCAGCAGTACTTC.

The gene calls are TRBV6-5 and TRBJ2-2; D not resolved. This CDR3 region has 12 residues. The germline V and J ends were trimmed by 6 bases and 6 bases, with 8 bases remaining between them. The germline V gene encodes CDR1 MNHEY and CDR2 SVGAGI. In DNA, the CDR3 is TGTGCCAGCAGCCCCCGTTCCGGGGAGCTGTTTTTT. Encoded protein: CASSPRSGELFF.

The chain combines TRBV7-2 with TRBJ2-5, with 9 bases aligning to TRBD1. J was trimmed by 4 bases and V by 4 bases; bases with no gene match: 4. The CDR3 is 14 amino acids. CDR1 is SGHTA, CDR2 FQGNSA, per germline. CDR3 residues: CASSWTGVGETQYF. In DNA, the CDR3 is TGTGCCAGCAGCTGGACAGGGGTTGGAGAGACCCAGTACTTC.

The rearrangement joins TRBV28 to TRBJ1-1, with 7 positions matching TRBD1. The CDR3 runs 15 residues. V shed 2 bases and J 6 bases; nucleotides not matched to a gene: 9. Germline V lookup: CDR1 MDHEN, CDR2 SYDVKM. The DNA of the CDR3 is TGTGCCAGCAGTTTAGGGACAGCCCCTGGAGCTGAAGCTTTCTTT. This translates into CASSLGTAPGAEAFF.

V usage is TRBV14 and J usage is TRBJ2-3, with a possible D match to TRBD2 (6 bases). CDR1 is SGHDN and CDR2 is FVKESK in the germline V gene. The CDR3 spans 15 residues. V was shortened by 1 base and J by 8 bases, with 16 bases between the two germline ends. CDR3 in DNA: TGTGCCAGCAGCCAAGGACAGTCCGGGGGAAGTACGCAGTATTTT. It is translated as CASSQGQSGGSTQYF.

V usage is TRBV30 and J usage is TRBJ2-5, with D perhaps TRBD1 (7 bases). Germline V gene data show CDR1 as GTSNPN and CDR2 as SVGIG (reference sequence). The CDR3 sequence is 14 residues long. V lost 3 bases and J 5 bases, leaving 16 bases between the germline ends. The CDR3 DNA sequence: TGTGCCTGGAGGGCACCAGGGGGGATCGAGACCCAGTACTTC. Translating it yields CAWRAPGGIETQYF.

The chain uses TRBV4-2 and TRBJ1-1; D is undetermined. The V gene lost 1 base and the J gene lost 8 bases, with 14 bases spanning the gap. This CDR3 is 14 amino acids long. The V gene's germline CDR1 is LGHNA and CDR2 YNFKEQ. This CDR3 reads CASSQGDAGEEAFF. The CDR3 DNA is TGTGCCAGCAGCCAAGGAGATGCCGGGGAAGAAGCTTTCTTT.

The V call is TRBV4-2, the J call TRBJ2-5, with D unclear. CDR1 is LGHNA and CDR2 is YNFKEQ in the germline V gene. The CDR3 runs 14 residues. V lost 1 base to trimming and J lost 4 bases, with 10 bases between them. The CDR3 here is CASSQVGFGETQYF. DNA for the CDR3: TGTGCCAGCAGCCAAGTCGGGTTTGGAGAGACCCAGTACTTC.

This chain uses TRBV5-1 with TRBJ2-1; 10 nucleotides line up with TRBD2. The germline V gene has CDR1 SGHRS and CDR2 YFSETQ. After removal of 5 bases from V and 6 bases from J, the junction contained 2 bases not matched to a gene. CDR3 size: 13 residues. CDR3 DNA: TGCGCCAGCAGGCCTAGCGGGAGCAATGAGCAGTTCTTC. Its translation is CASRPSGSNEQFF. Full variable domain (rest looked up from reference TRBV5-1 and TRBJ2-1): KAGVTQTPRYLIKTRGQQVTLSCSPISGHRSVSWYQQTPGQGLQFLFEYFSETQRNKGNFPGRFSGRQFSNSRSEMNVSTLELGDSALYLCASRPSGSNEQFFGPGTRLTVL.

The CDR3 DNA reads as TGTGCCATCAGCGCCGGGACAGGGGGTCCCCAGTACTTC. As protein: CAISAGTGGPQYF. The chain links TRBV10-3 to TRBJ2-5; 11 positions agree with TRBD1. The CDR3 sequence is 13 residues long. CDR1 ENHRY and CDR2 SYGVKD come from the germline V gene. Losses at the gene ends were 6 bases for V and 9 bases for J; bases not matched to a gene: 6.

This chain joins TRBV7-8 and TRBJ1-5; 7 positions match TRBD1. Trimming took 2 bases from V and 7 from J; bases not matched to a gene: 11. Germline CDR1 reads SGHVS; CDR2 reads FQNEAQ. CDR3 length: 16 residues. CDR3 sequence reads: CASSLMARGKGQPQHF. The CDR3 bases are TGTGCCAGCAGCTTAATGGCCAGGGGGAAGGGACAGCCCCAGCATTTT.

The rearrangement joins TRBV30 to TRBJ2-5; D gene ambiguous. V was trimmed by 4 bases and J by 4 bases, leaving 13 bases between them. The CDR3 spans 13 residues. Germline values: CDR1 GTSNPN, CDR2 SVGIG (reference sequence). CDR3 in DNA: TGTGCCTGGATAATAGGTGGCGGAGAGACCCAGTACTTC. The encoded protein is CAWIIGGGETQYF.

Points on this clone: The same CDR3 also results from other DNA sequences found in this sample. The chain couples TRBV15 to TRBJ2-7, with 10 bases lining up with TRBD2. This CDR3 has 16 amino acids. J lost 4 bases, V lost 0 bases, and 6 bases had no gene match. Germline lookup yields CDR1 LNHNV and CDR2 YYDKDF (reference sequence). CDR3 sequence: CATSRDRLAGVYEQYF. CDR3 coding DNA: TGTGCCACCAGCAGAGATCGGCTAGCGGGAGTTTACGAGCAGTACTTC.

The chain carries TRBV9 and TRBJ2-3, with 9 bases that match TRBD2. In germline, CDR1 is SGDLS, CDR2 YYNGEE. V lost 7 bases and J lost 5; bases outside the gene matches: 8. This CDR3 has 14 amino acids. The DNA of the CDR3 is TGTGCCAGCGGCCCGGGACTAGCAGTAGATACGCAGTATTTT. It specifies CASGPGLAVDTQYF.

The chain has TRBV27 and TRBJ1-2, with 7 bases matching TRBD1. Germline V gene lookup returns CDR1 MNHEY and CDR2 SMNVEV (reference sequence). V shed 4 bases, J shed 4 bases, and the junction held 9 bases outside the gene matches. This CDR3 contains 15 residues. The CDR3 DNA reads as TGTGCCAGCAGTTCACCCAGACAGGGTCTCTATGGCTACACCTTC. It is translated as CASSSPRQGLYGYTF.

The V gene is TRBV30, the J gene TRBJ2-6; 11 bases map to TRBD2. The germline V gene encodes CDR1 GTSNPN and CDR2 SVGIG (reference sequence). The CDR3 has 19 amino acids. V gave up 3 bases and J gave up 0 bases; unmatched junction bases: 10. Here the CDR3 DNA reads TGTGCCTGGAGACTCAAGAGCGGGACTAGCGGCTCTGGGGCCAACGTCCTGACTTTC. The encoded protein is CAWRLKSGTSGSGANVLTF.